This TCR beta chain stems from a study of blood T cells in healthy people across ages (dated by TCRdb to between 2014 and 2017). Concerning the study at large: In model experiments, template switching captured about one uniquely barcoded TCR beta cDNA molecule for every two T cells. Using deep sequencing normalized with unique cDNA molecular identifiers, the study measured how TCR beta repertoire diversity changes with age. The donors were split into four age groups: young (average about 15 years), middle-aged (around 37), aged (roughly 68) and long-lived (under 85). The study analyzed two additional independent replicas of 1 million unique cDNA reads from the same blood draw for two donors, one aged 18 to 30 and one aged 80 or older. Summary of the overall study and its limitations: The percentage of naive T cells measured by flow cytometry correlated strongly with observed TCR beta diversity. Observed TCR beta diversity per million T cells fell roughly linearly with age, and a significant reduction was already apparent by age about 38. Because the CMV infection status of the donors was unknown, age-related changes in expanded clonotypes may potentially have been confounded. Total diversity estimates from one million sequenced T cells were considered lower bounds and underestimates. Bulk unsorted PBMC profiling prevented conclusive comparison of naive and antigen-experienced compartments. Compared with the aged group, the long-lived group had more naive CD4+ T cells, fewer expanded clones and increased TCR diversity, a pattern suggesting age selection.

As encoded in the germline V gene (reference sequence), CDR1 is LNHNV while CDR2 is YYDKDF. The CDR3 runs 13 amino acids, cysteine and phenylalanine included. Kept here is only the CDR3 DNA, which spans 39 bases and is read in frame from base 1. This clonotype has only a few counts. Its antigen remains unidentified. The junction differs from germline at one of its ends, possibly a read error. Receptors were amplified or captured by 5' RACE. The listed sequencing device is Illumina HiSeq 2500. A second 7 to 11 cycle PCR used a sample-barcoded 5' primer and a J-beta primer mix. A unique molecular identifier was introduced onto each TCR beta cDNA molecule by a template-switch 5' adaptor carrying 12 random nucleotides. Each sample yielded at least 3 million CDR3-containing paired-end reads. All of the RNA was converted into first-strand cDNA using the Mint cDNA synthesis kit, with a TRBC-specific oligonucleotide serving as the primer. After uracil-DNA glycosylase treatment, a first 18-cycle PCR used universal primers M1SS and BC2_uni_R on all cDNA. The authors' analysis ran thus. Each sample was normalized by randomly selecting 1 million high-quality reads, each carrying a distinct molecular identifier. Instead of being binned into consensus sequences, reads with shared molecular identifiers were discarded. MiTCR, with a Q25 quality threshold and the strictest error-elimination algorithm, was used for CDR3 identification, clonotype clustering and error correction. A nonparametric unseen species model with Euler transformation was used to estimate a lower bound on total TCR beta diversity. TCRdb reprocessing: public reads trimmed at Q25 with fastp, clones called with MiXCR, in-frame beta chains kept. Rows merge per CDR3 protein into single entries with the most common DNA and genes. V and J calls and clone size were set by TCRdb, not the authors. This sample comprises roughly 800,000 distinct CDR3 sequences, more than 20% of them detected only once. The ten most abundant clones make up more than 8.5% of the sample.

Systemically healthy Caucasian individuals from Russia, some 38 in total and aged roughly 6 to 100 years, were included as donors. About 10 milliliters of peripheral blood were collected from each donor into EDTA-treated Vacutainer tubes. Ficoll-Paque density-gradient centrifugation was used to isolate PBMCs, with at least 6 million obtained per sample. Total RNA, at least 5 micrograms per sample, was extracted from PBMCs with Trizol reagent. For every donor, flow cytometry on a PBMC aliquot measured the percentage of naive CD45RAhigh/CD27high T cells. The same data also contributed to another study, on T cells of mothers and their children. As that second study puts it: The donors were nine systemically healthy Caucasian individuals, made up of three mothers and their six children. cDNA synthesis used all of the extracted RNA, with 1.5 ug of RNA in each 15 ul reaction. In the second PCR, sample barcodes and 2-4 random nucleotides were introduced via the M1S primer. Each mother yielded over 9.5 million TCR beta CDR3 reads and each child 2.5 million to 3.5 million reads. Thymic selection shapes the output of TCR recombination in a similar way in related and unrelated pairs, and inherited differences have a minor effect. Related mother-child pairs always showed normalized repertoire overlap that was slightly higher than in unrelated mother-child pairs, though the difference was never significant. Persistent microchimeric T cell clones were not detected, at a sensitivity of around 99 clones per million clonotypes. To look for features that set related mother-child pairs apart from unrelated individuals, the researchers ran deep NGS to compare the TCR beta repertoires of mothers and children. Mothers averaged roughly 40 +/- 4 years of age and children averaged about 10 +/- 4 years. After adapter ligation with NEBNext reagents, the libraries were sequenced on Illumina HiSeq 2000 with 100+100 nt paired-end reads. To prevent cross-contamination, the mother and child libraries were prepared one month apart and sequenced in separate runs. For each donor, somewhere between roughly 500,000 and 2,100,000 distinct TCR beta clonotypes were identified. Naive TCR beta clonotypes were estimated from low-frequency clonotypes matched to each donor's FACS-determined naive share, without sorting.

The rearranged chain carries TRBV15 and TRBJ2-1, and 11 bases in between align with TRBD2. This clonotype was sampled from a boy between 10 and 17 years old in good health. The material sequenced was blood. The CDR3 here reads CATASGRYNGQFF. The DNA sequence is as follows: TGTGCCACCGCTAGCGGGAGGTACAATGGGCAGTTCTTC.